The rows below give T cell receptor beta chains drawn from one sample of a study of shared clonotypes between healthy human individuals. Profiled with immunoSEQ multiplex PCR; TCRdb holds only in-frame clones, not every one. In the table there are millions of clones, approximately 90% of which are singletons. Material for sequencing was naive CD4+ T cells sorted from blood. The source is a young man in good health. Each CDR3 is given with its conserved first and last residue. D genes are given only for firm matches. Expanded clones are given a class, and other clones once, few, many or no size at all.

v_gene	d_gene	abundance	j_gene	CDR3aa	CDR3nt
TRBV5-4	NA	NA	TRBJ1-3	CASSLASGNTIYF	TGTGCCAGCAGCTTGGCGTCCGGAAACACCATATATTTT
TRBV28	TRBD2	NA	TRBJ2-1	CASSFGGGAQTSYNEQFF	TGTGCCAGCAGTTTTGGCGGGGGGGCGCAAACATCCTACAATGAGCAGTTCTTC
TRBV6-6	TRBD1	NA	TRBJ2-7	CASSSRTGAFYEQYF	TGTGCCAGCAGCTCCAGGACAGGGGCTTTCTACGAGCAGTACTTC
TRBV7-2	NA	NA	TRBJ1-6	CASSYRREANSPLHF	TGTGCCAGCAGCTACCGGAGGGAGGCGAATTCACCCCTCCACTTT
TRBV6-5	TRBD1	NA	TRBJ2-2	CASSWGQGDTGELFF	TGTGCCAGCAGCTGGGGACAGGGGGACACCGGGGAGCTGTTTTTT
TRBV11-1	NA	NA	TRBJ1-1	CASSYRGQTEAFF	TGTGCCAGCAGCTACCGGGGGCAAACTGAAGCTTTCTTT
TRBV6-5	NA	NA	TRBJ2-3	CASSYSTGTDTQYF	TGTGCCAGCAGTTACAGCACAGGCACAGATACGCAGTATTTT
TRBV19	TRBD1	few	TRBJ1-2	CASSPDRVGGYTF	TGTGCCAGTAGTCCAGACAGGGTGGGAGGCTACACCTTC
TRBV2	NA	NA	TRBJ2-7	CASAQSIYEQYF	TGTGCCAGCGCACAGTCAATCTACGAGCAGTACTTC
TRBV5-6	TRBD2	NA	TRBJ2-3	CASSMFWGRAGETDTQYF	TGTGCCAGCAGCATGTTTTGGGGGAGGGCCGGTGAAACAGATACGCAGTATTTT
TRBV18	TRBD1	NA	TRBJ2-7	CASSPELGEGAVYYEQYF	TGTGCCAGCTCCCCTGAACTTGGCGAGGGGGCGGTATACTACGAGCAGTACTTC
TRBV19	NA	once	TRBJ1-1	CASGSRGLEAFF	TGTGCCAGTGGCTCTCGGGGACTTGAAGCTTTCTTT
TRBV19	TRBD1	NA	TRBJ2-4	CASSIYRGKNIQYF	TGTGCCAGTAGTATATACAGGGGAAAAAACATTCAGTACTTC
TRBV6-5	NA	NA	TRBJ1-2	CASSEKGAYTF	TGTGCCAGCAGTGAAAAGGGAGCCTACACCTTC
TRBV9	TRBD2	once	TRBJ2-3	CASSVEASGRWSTDTQYF	TGTGCCAGCAGCGTAGAGGCTAGCGGGAGGTGGAGCACAGATACGCAGTATTTT
TRBV7-2	NA	NA	TRBJ2-7	CASSLSGRLIHEQYF	TGTGCCAGCAGCTTATCGGGCAGGTTAATCCACGAGCAGTACTTC
TRBV10-1	TRBD1	once	TRBJ2-5	CASSESTGLGQETQYF	TGCGCCAGCAGTGAGTCGACAGGGCTTGGCCAAGAGACCCAGTACTTC
TRBV9	TRBD1	NA	TRBJ2-5	CASSVHRGIQETQYF	TGTGCCAGCAGCGTACACAGGGGAATCCAAGAGACCCAGTACTTC
TRBV18	NA	few	TRBJ2-3	CASSPGTDTQYF	TGTGCCAGCTCACCCGGCACAGATACGCAGTATTTT
TRBV11-2	NA	once	TRBJ1-4	CASSLAAPATNEKLFF	TGTGCCAGCAGCTTAGCGGCTCCCGCAACTAATGAAAAACTGTTTTTT
TRBV7-2	NA	NA	TRBJ2-3	CASSLVTGQADTQYF	TGTGCCAGCAGCTTAGTGACAGGTCAAGCAGATACGCAGTATTTT
TRBV6-1	NA	NA	TRBJ2-7	CASSIEIAYEQYF	TGTGCCAGCAGTATAGAGATAGCCTACGAGCAGTACTTC